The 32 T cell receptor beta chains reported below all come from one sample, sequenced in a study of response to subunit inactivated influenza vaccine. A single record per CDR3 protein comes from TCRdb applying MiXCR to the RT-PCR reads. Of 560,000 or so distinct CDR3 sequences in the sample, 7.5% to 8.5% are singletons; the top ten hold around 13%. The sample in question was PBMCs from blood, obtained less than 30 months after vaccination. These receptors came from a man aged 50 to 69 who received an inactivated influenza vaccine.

This CDR3 is CASSPSGKQETQYF. The DNA of the CDR3 is TGTGCCAGCTCACCCTCAGGGAAGCAAGAGACCCAGTACTTC. The V gene is TRBV18, the J gene TRBJ2-5, with TRBD1 as a possible D gene (5 bases). V was cut by 3 bases and J by 2 bases, with 10 bases left in between. Germline CDR1 KGHSH, CDR2 LQKENI. CDR3 length: 14 residues. The whole variable domain, remainder taken from reference TRBV18 and TRBJ2-5, is NAGVMQNPRHLVRRRGQEARLRCSPMKGHSHVYWYRQLPEEGLKFMVYLQKENIIDESGMPKERFSAEFPKEGPSILRIQQVVRGDSAAYFCASSPSGKQETQYFGPGTRLLVL.

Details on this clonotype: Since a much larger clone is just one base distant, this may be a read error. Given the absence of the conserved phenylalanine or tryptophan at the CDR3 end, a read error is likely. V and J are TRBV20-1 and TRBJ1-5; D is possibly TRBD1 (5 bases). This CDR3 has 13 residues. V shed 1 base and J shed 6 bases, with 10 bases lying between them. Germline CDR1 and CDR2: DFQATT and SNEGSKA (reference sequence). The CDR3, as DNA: TGCAGTGCTAGAGGCCAGGGTGGTCAGCCCCAGCATTCT. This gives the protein CSARGQGGQPQHS.

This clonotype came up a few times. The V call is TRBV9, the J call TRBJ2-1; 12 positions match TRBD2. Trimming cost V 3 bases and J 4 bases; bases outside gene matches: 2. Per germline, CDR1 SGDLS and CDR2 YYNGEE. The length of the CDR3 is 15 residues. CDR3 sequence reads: CASSGGLAGYNEQFF. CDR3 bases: TGTGCCAGCAGCGGGGGACTAGCGGGTTACAATGAGCAGTTCTTC.

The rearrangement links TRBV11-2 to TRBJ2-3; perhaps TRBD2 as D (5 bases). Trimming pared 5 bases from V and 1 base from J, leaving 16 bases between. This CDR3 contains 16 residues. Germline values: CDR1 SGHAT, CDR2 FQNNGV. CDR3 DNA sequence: TGTGCCAGCAGCCAACTTCTAGTGGGAGGCACAGATACGCAGTATTTT. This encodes CASSQLLVGGTDTQYF.

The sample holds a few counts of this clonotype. CDR3: CSARDQLAGFEQYF. The CDR3 DNA reads TGCAGTGCTAGAGATCAACTAGCGGGGTTCGAGCAGTACTTC. The chain links TRBV20-1 to TRBJ2-7; 10 bases map to TRBD2. After removal of 0 bases from V and 6 bases from J, the junction contained 5 bases not matched to a gene. The CDR3 length is 14 residues. CDR1 and CDR2 (germline): DFQATT, SNEGSKA (reference sequence).

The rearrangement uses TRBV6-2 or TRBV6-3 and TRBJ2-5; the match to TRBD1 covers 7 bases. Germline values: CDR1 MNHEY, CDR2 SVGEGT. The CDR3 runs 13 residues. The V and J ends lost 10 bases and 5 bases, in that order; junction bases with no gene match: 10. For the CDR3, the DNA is TGTGCCACCCGGGACAGCAGTAGGGAGACCCAGTACTTC. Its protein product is CATRDSSRETQYF.

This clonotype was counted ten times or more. This CDR3 is CASSLRFSGSSYNEQFF. The CDR3 DNA reads as TGTGCCAGCAGCCTAAGATTTAGCGGGAGCTCCTACAATGAGCAGTTCTTC. The gene calls are TRBV7-2 and TRBJ2-1; 9 bases line up with TRBD2. Per germline, CDR1 SGHTA and CDR2 FQGNSA. Unmatched junction bases numbered 8, after V lost 5 bases and J lost 0 bases. The CDR3 has 17 amino acids. Full variable domain (outside the CDR3, taken from reference TRBV7-2 and TRBJ2-1): GAGVSQSPSNKVTEKGKDVELRCDPISGHTALYWYRQSLGQGLEFLIYFQGNSAPDKSGLPSDRFSAERTGGSVSTLTIQRTQQEDSAVYLCASSLRFSGSSYNEQFFGPGTRLTVL.

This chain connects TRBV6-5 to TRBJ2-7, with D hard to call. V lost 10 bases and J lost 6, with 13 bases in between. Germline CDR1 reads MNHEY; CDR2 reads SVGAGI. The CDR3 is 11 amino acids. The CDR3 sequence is CATTLVGEQYF. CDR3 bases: TGTGCCACCACGTTAGTGGGCGAGCAGTACTTC.

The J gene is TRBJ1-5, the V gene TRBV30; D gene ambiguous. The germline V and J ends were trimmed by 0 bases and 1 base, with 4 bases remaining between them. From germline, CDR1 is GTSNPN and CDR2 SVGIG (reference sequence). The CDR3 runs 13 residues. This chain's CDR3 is CAWSVTSNQPQHF. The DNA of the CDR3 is TGTGCCTGGAGTGTAACAAGCAATCAGCCCCAGCATTTT.

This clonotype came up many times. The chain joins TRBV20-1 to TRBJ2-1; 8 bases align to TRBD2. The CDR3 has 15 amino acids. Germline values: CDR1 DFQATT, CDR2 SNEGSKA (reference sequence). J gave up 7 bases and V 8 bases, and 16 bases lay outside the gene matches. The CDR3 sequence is CSPGPTAGGINEQFF. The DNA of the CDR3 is TGCAGTCCAGGACCAACTGCGGGGGGTATAAATGAGCAGTTCTTC.

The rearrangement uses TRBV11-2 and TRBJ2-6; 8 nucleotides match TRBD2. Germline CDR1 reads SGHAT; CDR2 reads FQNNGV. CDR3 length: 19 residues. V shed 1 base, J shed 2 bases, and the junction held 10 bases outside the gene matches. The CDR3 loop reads CASSLGRLAGSPGANVLTF. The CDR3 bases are TGTGCCAGCAGCTTAGGAAGGCTAGCGGGCTCGCCTGGGGCCAACGTCCTGACTTTC.

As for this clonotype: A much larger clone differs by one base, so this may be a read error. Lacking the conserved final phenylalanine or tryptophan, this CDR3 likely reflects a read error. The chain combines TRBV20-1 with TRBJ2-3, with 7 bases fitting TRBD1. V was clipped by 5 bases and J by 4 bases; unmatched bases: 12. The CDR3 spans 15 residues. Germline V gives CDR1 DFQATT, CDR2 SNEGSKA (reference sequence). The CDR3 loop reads CSARGQGVWADTQYS. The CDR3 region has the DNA TGCAGTGCTCGGGGTCAGGGGGTATGGGCAGATACGCAGTATTCT.

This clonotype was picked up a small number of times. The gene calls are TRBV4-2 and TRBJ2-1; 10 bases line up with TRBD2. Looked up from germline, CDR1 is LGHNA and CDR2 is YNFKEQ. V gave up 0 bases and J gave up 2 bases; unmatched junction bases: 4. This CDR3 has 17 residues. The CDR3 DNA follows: TGTGCCAGCAGCCAAGATCTCAGCGGGAGGGCCTACAATGAGCAGTTCTTC. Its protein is CASSQDLSGRAYNEQFF.

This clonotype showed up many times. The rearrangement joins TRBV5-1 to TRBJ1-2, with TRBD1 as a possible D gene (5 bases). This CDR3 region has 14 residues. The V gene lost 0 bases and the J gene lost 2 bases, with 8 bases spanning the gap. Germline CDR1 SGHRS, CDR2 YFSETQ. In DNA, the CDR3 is TGCGCCAGCAGCTTGGATACAGGAAACTATGGCTACACCTTC. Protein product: CASSLDTGNYGYTF.

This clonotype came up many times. The CDR3 here is CASSLGMEQFF. As DNA, the CDR3 is TGTGCCAGCAGCTTAGGTATGGAGCAGTTCTTC. The rearrangement uses TRBV7-9 and TRBJ2-1; no firm D call. This CDR3 is built from 11 residues. The germline V gene has CDR1 SEHNR and CDR2 FQNEAQ (reference sequence). V was pared by 1 base and J by 10 bases, with 5 bases between.

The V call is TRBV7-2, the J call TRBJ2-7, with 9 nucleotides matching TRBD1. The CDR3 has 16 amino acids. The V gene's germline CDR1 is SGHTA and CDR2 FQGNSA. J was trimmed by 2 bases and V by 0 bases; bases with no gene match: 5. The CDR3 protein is CASSLAGTGLTYEQYF. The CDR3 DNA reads TGTGCCAGCAGCTTAGCCGGGACAGGGCTGACCTACGAGCAGTACTTC.

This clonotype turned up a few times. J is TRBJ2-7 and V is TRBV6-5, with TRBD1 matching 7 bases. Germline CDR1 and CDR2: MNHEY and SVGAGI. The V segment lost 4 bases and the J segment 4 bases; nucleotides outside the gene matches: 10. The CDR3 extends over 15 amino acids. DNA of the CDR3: TGTGCCAGCAGTTCCCCGGGACAGACCACTTACGAGCAGTACTTC. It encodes CASSSPGQTTYEQYF.

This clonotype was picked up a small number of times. CDR3 DNA: TGTGCCAGCAGCCCGATGACAGGACACACCGGGGAGCTGTTTTTT. The encoded protein is CASSPMTGHTGELFF. The chain joins TRBV5-8 to TRBJ2-2, with D perhaps matching TRBD1 (6 bases). CDR1 is SGHTS, CDR2 YDEGEE, per germline. The CDR3 has 15 amino acids. Trimming shortened V by 4 bases and J by 3 bases, and 13 bases separated the two germline ends.

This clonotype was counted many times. CDR3 loop: CSAPASGRSSYEQYF. CDR3 nucleotides: TGCAGTGCCCCCGCTAGCGGGAGGTCCTCCTACGAGCAGTACTTC. The rearrangement uses TRBV20-1 and TRBJ2-7; 11 nucleotides align to TRBD2. This CDR3 has 15 residues. The V and J ends lost 6 bases and 0 bases, in that order; junction bases with no gene match: 7. Per the germline V gene, CDR1 is DFQATT and CDR2 is SNEGSKA (reference sequence).

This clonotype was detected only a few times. The CDR3 region is CASSRTGSAYNEQFF. The DNA for the CDR3 is TGTGCCAGCAGCAGAACAGGCTCCGCTTACAATGAGCAGTTCTTC. The V and J genes are TRBV6-2 or TRBV6-3 and TRBJ2-1, with a tentative D call TRBD1 (5 bases). The V end was cut by 6 bases, the J end by 4 bases, with 16 bases between. There are 15 residues in the CDR3. CDR1 is MNHEY and CDR2 is SVGEGT in the germline V gene.

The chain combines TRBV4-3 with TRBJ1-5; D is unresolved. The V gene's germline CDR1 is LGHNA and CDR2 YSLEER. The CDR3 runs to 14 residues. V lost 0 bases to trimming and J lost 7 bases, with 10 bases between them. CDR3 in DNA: TGCGCCAGCAGCCAAGATCTCAGTCAGCAGCCCCAGCATTTT. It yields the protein CASSQDLSQQPQHF.

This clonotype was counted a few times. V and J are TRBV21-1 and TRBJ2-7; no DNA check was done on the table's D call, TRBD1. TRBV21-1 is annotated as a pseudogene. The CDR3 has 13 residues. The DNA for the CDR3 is TGTGCCAGCACGGGACAGTGGTCATACGAGCAGTACTTC. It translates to CASTGQWSYEQYF.

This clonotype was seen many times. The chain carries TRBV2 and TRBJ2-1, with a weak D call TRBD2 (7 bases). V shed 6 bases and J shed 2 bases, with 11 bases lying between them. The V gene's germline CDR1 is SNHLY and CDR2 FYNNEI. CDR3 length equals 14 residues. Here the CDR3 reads CASRRGGTYNEQFF. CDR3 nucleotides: TGTGCCAGCAGAAGGGGGGGGACCTACAATGAGCAGTTCTTC.

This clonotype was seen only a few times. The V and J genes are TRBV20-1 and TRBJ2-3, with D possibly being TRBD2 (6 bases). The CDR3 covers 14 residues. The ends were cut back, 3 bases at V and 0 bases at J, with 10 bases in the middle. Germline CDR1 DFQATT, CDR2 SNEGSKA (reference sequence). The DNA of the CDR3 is TGCAGTGCTAGGGACTACCTGAGCACAGATACGCAGTATTTT. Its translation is CSARDYLSTDTQYF.

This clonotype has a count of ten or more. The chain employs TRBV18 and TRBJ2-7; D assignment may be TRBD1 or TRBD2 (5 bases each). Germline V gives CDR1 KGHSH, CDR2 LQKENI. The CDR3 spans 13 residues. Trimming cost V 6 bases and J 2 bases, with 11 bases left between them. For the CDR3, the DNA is TGTGCCAGCTCCCAGAGGGGAGCCTACGAGCAGTACTTC. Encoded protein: CASSQRGAYEQYF.

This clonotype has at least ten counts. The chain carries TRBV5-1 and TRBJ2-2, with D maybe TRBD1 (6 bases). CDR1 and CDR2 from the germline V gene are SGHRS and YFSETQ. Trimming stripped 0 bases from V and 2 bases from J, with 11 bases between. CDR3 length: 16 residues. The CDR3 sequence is CASSLGRTANTGELFF. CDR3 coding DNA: TGCGCCAGCAGCTTGGGACGGACAGCCAACACCGGGGAGCTGTTTTTT.

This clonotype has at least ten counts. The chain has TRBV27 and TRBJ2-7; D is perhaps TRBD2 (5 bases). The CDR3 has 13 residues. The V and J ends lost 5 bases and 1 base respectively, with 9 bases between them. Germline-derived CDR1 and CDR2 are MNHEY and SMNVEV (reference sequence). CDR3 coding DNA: TGTGCCAGCAGTCCGAGGGTTTCCTACGAGCAGTACTTC. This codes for CASSPRVSYEQYF.

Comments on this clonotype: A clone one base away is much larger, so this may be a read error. CDR3: CARRETGINQPQHF. The DNA of the CDR3 is TGTGCCAGGAGGGAGACAGGAATCAATCAGCCCCAGCATTTT. The V gene is TRBV25-1, the J gene TRBJ1-5; D may be TRBD1 (6 bases). V lost 9 bases and J 3 bases, leaving 15 bases between the germline ends. CDR3 length: 14 amino acids. Per the germline V gene, CDR1 is MGHDK and CDR2 is SYGVNS.

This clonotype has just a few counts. Here the CDR3 reads CASSPGQGRKVETQYF. DNA for the CDR3: TGTGCCAGCAGCCCCGGACAGGGGAGGAAGGTTGAGACCCAGTACTTC. The chain joins TRBV4-2 to TRBJ2-5, with TRBD1 identical over 9 bases. Germline loops: CDR1 LGHNA, CDR2 YNFKEQ. The CDR3 is 16 amino acids. V lost 4 bases to trimming and J lost 5 bases; unmatched junction nucleotides: 11.

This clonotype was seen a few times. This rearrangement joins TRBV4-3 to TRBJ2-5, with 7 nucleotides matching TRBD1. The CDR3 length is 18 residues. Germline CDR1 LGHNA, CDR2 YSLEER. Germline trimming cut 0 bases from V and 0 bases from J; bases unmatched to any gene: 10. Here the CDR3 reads CASSQDPPLTGYQETQYF. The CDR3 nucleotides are TGCGCCAGCAGCCAAGATCCCCCTTTGACAGGGTACCAAGAGACCCAGTACTTC.

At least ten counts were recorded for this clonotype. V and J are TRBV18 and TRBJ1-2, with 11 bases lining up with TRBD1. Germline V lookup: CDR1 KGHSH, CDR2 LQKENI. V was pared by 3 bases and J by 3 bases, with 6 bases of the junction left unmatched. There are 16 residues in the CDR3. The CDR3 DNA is TGTGCCAGCTCACCTAGACGGGGACAGGGGGACTATGGCTACACCTTC. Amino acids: CASSPRRGQGDYGYTF.

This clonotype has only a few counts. The CDR3 DNA reads TGTGCCAGCAGCCCGATCGCGCTTCTCAATGAGCAGTTCTTC. This encodes CASSPIALLNEQFF. The genes are TRBV7-9 and TRBJ2-1, with D uncertain. V was shortened by 5 bases and J by 6 bases, with 14 bases between the two germline ends. Germline V gene sequence: CDR1 SEHNR, CDR2 FQNEAQ (reference sequence). The CDR3 contains 14 residues.